This is a list of T cell receptor beta chains from one sample in a study of siplizumab effects on memory and regulatory T cells. The data were produced by immunoSEQ multiplex PCR, yet TCRdb's version contains in-frame clones alone and is incomplete. This sample has about 110,000 clones; around 92% occur once, and the top ten carry about 0.7%. What was sequenced was Tregs sorted from blood. All receptors come from a human donor in good health. Each CDR3 is given with its conserved first and last residue. D genes are given only for firm matches. Clone size is shown for a subset of rows, as once, few, many or a class of expanded clone.

TRBD2,-,TRBV7-7,TRBJ2-3,CASSLASGTSGPGTQYF,TGTGCTAGCAGCTTAGCTTCTGGGACTAGCGGCCCCGGTACGCAGTATTTT
TRBD1,-,TRBV30,TRBJ2-1,CALGQGLNLVQFF,TGTGCCCTAGGACAGGGTCTTAATTTGGTACAGTTCTTC
-,-,TRBV25-1,TRBJ2-1,CASSDTGPSYNEQFF,TGTGCCAGCAGTGATACAGGGCCCTCCTACAATGAGCAGTTCTTC
-,-,TRBV4-1,TRBJ1-5,CASNQGVGNQPQHF,TGCGCCAGCAACCAGGGTGTTGGCAATCAGCCCCAGCATTTT
TRBD1,-,TRBV6-5,TRBJ1-5,CASSRQGNQPQHF,TGTGCCAGCAGTAGACAGGGGAATCAGCCCCAGCATTTT
TRBD1,-,TRBV25-1,TRBJ1-1,CASSKRDRNTEAFF,TGTGCCAGCAGTAAACGGGACAGGAACACTGAAGCTTTCTTT
TRBD1,-,TRBV19,TRBJ1-2,CASSSPRTGGGYTF,TGTGCCAGTAGTTCACCGAGGACAGGGGGCGGCTACACCTTC
-,-,TRBV5-6,TRBJ1-1,CASSSLRDPGDHTEAFF,TGTGCCAGCAGCAGCCTCCGGGACCCAGGGGATCACACTGAAGCTTTCTTT
-,-,TRBV5-1,TRBJ2-5,CASSFAETQYF,TGCGCCAGCAGCTTCGCGGAGACCCAGTACTTC
-,-,TRBV9,TRBJ2-3,CASARFTDTQYF,TGTGCCAGCGCGAGGTTTACAGATACGCAGTATTTT
-,-,TRBV11-2,TRBJ1-1,CASSLIPSVNTEAFF,TGTGCCAGCAGCTTAATACCGTCGGTGAACACTGAAGCTTTCTTT
-,-,TRBV21-1,TRBJ2-1,CASSNPGSAKPTSYNEQFF,TGTGCCAGCAGCAACCCGGGTAGCGCTAAACCTACGTCCTACAATGAGCAGTTCTTC
TRBD2,-,TRBV19,TRBJ2-5,CASSRGTSGRGEETQYF,TGTGCCAGTAGTAGGGGGACTAGCGGGAGGGGAGAAGAGACCCAGTACTTC
-,-,TRBV19,TRBJ1-2,CASMGTLTYGYTF,TGTGCCAGTATGGGGACTTTAACCTATGGCTACACCTTC
-,-,TRBV18,TRBJ2-7,CASSVLQGQRYEQYF,TGTGCCAGCTCAGTCCTCCAAGGACAGCGGTACGAGCAGTACTTC
-,-,TRBV18,TRBJ1-1,CASSPGNSLYTEAFF,TGTGCCAGCTCACCAGGGAACAGTCTGTACACTGAAGCTTTCTTT
-,-,TRBV20-1,TRBJ2-1,CSASINEQFF,TGCAGTGCTAGCATTAATGAGCAGTTCTTC
TRBD2,-,TRBV6-5,TRBJ2-1,CASRRTSGLYNEQFF,TGTGCCAGCAGGCGGACTAGCGGCCTCTACAATGAGCAGTTCTTC
TRBD1,-,TRBV6-6,TRBJ1-1,CASSYGTGAEAFF,TGTGCCAGCAGTTATGGGACAGGAGCTGAAGCTTTCTTT
TRBD1,-,TRBV9,TRBJ1-4,CASSLTGTGGEKLFF,TGTGCCAGCAGTCTCACCGGGACAGGGGGTGAAAAACTGTTTTTT
-,-,TRBV19,TRBJ1-5,CASSRTALSGQPQHF,TGTGCCAGTAGTCGGACAGCCCTCAGTGGTCAGCCCCAGCATTTT
TRBD1,-,TRBV4-2,TRBJ1-1,CASSQTGTGGANTEAFF,TGTGCCAGCAGCCAAACCGGGACAGGGGGCGCGAATACTGAAGCTTTCTTT
TRBD2,-,TRBV2,TRBJ2-3,CASSEAVAGGHEVITQYF,TGTGCCAGCAGTGAAGCAGTAGCGGGGGGGCATGAGGTCATTACGCAGTATTTT
-,once,TRBV5-6,TRBJ2-3,CASSTTSYKQYF,TGTGCCAGCAGCACCACTAGCTACAAGCAGTATTTT
TRBD1,-,TRBV29-1,TRBJ1-2,CSVAGGGYYTF,TGCAGCGTCGCAGGGGGCGGTTACTACACCTTC
-,-,TRBV5-1,TRBJ1-2,CASRRETNYGYTF,TGCGCCAGCAGGAGGGAAACTAACTATGGCTACACCTTC
TRBD1,-,TRBV6-1,TRBJ1-4,CASSEGPTGGNEKLFF,TGTGCCAGCAGTGAAGGCCCGACAGGGGGGAATGAAAAACTGTTTTTT
-,-,TRBV7-8,TRBJ2-2,CASSLWAGELFF,TGTGCCAGCAGCCTCTGGGCCGGGGAGCTGTTTTTT
-,-,TRBV29-1,TRBJ2-5,CSVELHQNLVETQYF,TGCAGCGTTGAGCTCCATCAAAACCTAGTTGAGACCCAGTACTTC
TRBD1,-,TRBV18,TRBJ2-7,CASTRTGGYEQYF,TGTGCCAGCACACGGACAGGGGGCTACGAGCAGTACTTC